The 15 T cell receptor beta chains below were found in one sample sequenced in a study of cytomegalovirus exposure and HLA in healthy donors. Primers: 60 Vbeta forward and 13 Jbeta reverse. Sequencing was performed with immunoSEQ multiplex PCR; in TCRdb, only in-frame clones are kept and a portion is missing. The table has about 76,000 clones, around 70% seen once. Sequences were obtained from PBMCs. The receptors were sampled from a woman between 40 and 50 years old in good health and CMV-seropositive.

The chain employs TRBV5-4 and TRBJ2-1; 7 bases are shared with TRBD1. The CDR3 is made up of 16 amino acids. Per germline, CDR1 SGHNT and CDR2 YYREEE (reference sequence). The V gene end was trimmed by 0 bases and the J gene end by 3 bases; junction bases not matched to a gene: 6. The CDR3 here is CASSLAEGALYNEQFF. CDR3 DNA sequence: TGTGCCAGCAGCTTGGCTGAGGGGGCCCTCTACAATGAGCAGTTCTTC.

This sequence joins TRBV7-9 and TRBJ2-3; TRBD2 agrees at 8 bases. The CDR3 is 13 amino acids. Germline V gives CDR1 SEHNR, CDR2 FQNEAQ (reference sequence). The V and J ends lost 2 bases and 9 bases, in that order; junction bases with no gene match: 4. CDR3 DNA: TGTGCCAGCAGCTTAAGATCTAGCGGGACGCAGTATTTT. Its translation is CASSLRSSGTQYF.

The gene calls are TRBV28 and TRBJ2-1, with 12 nucleotides matching TRBD1. This CDR3 region has 17 residues. The V gene end was trimmed by 5 bases and the J gene end by 9 bases; junction bases not matched to a gene: 14. Germline V gene sequence: CDR1 MDHEN, CDR2 SYDVKM. In nucleotides, the CDR3 is TGTGCCAGCAGTCCAAGCCCGGGACAGGGGGCCTTCAGTGAGCAGTTCTTC. It translates to CASSPSPGQGAFSEQFF. The variable domain in full, with the rest retrieved from reference TRBV28 and TRBJ2-1, is DVKVTQSSRYLVKRTGEKVFLECVQDMDHENMFWYRQDPGLGLRLIYFSYDVKMKEKGDIPEGYSVSREKKERFSLILESASTNQTSMYLCASSPSPGQGAFSEQFFGPGTRLTVL.

Here the CDR3 reads CAWSQGGGQGYMNTEAFF. For the CDR3, the DNA is TGTGCCTGGAGCCAAGGAGGGGGACAGGGGTACATGAACACTGAAGCTTTCTTT. The rearrangement joins TRBV30 to TRBJ1-1; 10 bases map to TRBD1. Trimming took 3 bases from V and 0 from J; bases not matched to a gene: 13. The CDR3 has 18 amino acids. Germline CDR1 and CDR2: GTSNPN and SVGIG (reference sequence). Full variable domain (outside the CDR3, taken from reference TRBV30 and TRBJ1-1): SQTIHQWPATLVQPVGSPLSLECTVEGTSNPNLYWYRQAAGRGLQLLFYSVGIGQISSEVPQNLSASRPQDRQFILSSKKLLLSDSGFYLCAWSQGGGQGYMNTEAFFGQGTRLTVV.

V usage is TRBV14 and J usage is TRBJ2-6, with D perhaps matching TRBD2 (6 bases). This CDR3 is 16 amino acids long. V was cut by 3 bases and J by 4 bases, with 13 bases left in between. The germline V gene has CDR1 SGHDN and CDR2 FVKESK. CDR3 nucleotide sequence: TGTGCCAGCAGCCAGGGGGGAGGCACGGGGGCCAACGTCCTGACTTTC. Translated, it gives CASSQGGGTGANVLTF.

The rearrangement links TRBV2 to TRBJ2-5; D unresolved. The germline V gene encodes CDR1 SNHLY and CDR2 FYNNEI. With 4 bases removed from V and 2 bases from J, the gap between germline ends came to 8 bases. The CDR3 extends over 13 amino acids. The CDR3 DNA is TGTGCCAGCAGTGTAAACAAACAAGAGACCCAGTACTTC. Translation: CASSVNKQETQYF.

The rearrangement joins TRBV14 to TRBJ2-7; TRBD1 matches at 9 bases. CDR1 and CDR2 from the germline V gene are SGHDN and FVKESK. The CDR3 spans 14 residues. The trim removed 4 bases at V and 6 bases at J, leaving 7 bases unmatched. The CDR3 spells CASSPRTGVLEQYF. For the CDR3, the DNA is TGTGCCAGCAGCCCAAGGACAGGGGTCCTCGAGCAGTACTTC.

In its sample, this clone was seen many times. The chain uses TRBV11-2 and TRBJ2-7, with TRBD2 matching 9 bases. After removal of 5 bases from V and 0 bases from J, the junction contained 5 bases not matched to a gene. CDR1 is SGHAT and CDR2 is FQNNGV in the germline V gene. This CDR3 region has 15 residues. CDR3 protein: CASSPERGASYEQYF. In DNA form, the CDR3 reads TGTGCCAGCAGCCCTGAGCGGGGGGCCTCCTACGAGCAGTACTTC.

This clone was detected a few times. The J gene is TRBJ2-2, the V gene TRBV27, with 8 bases fitting TRBD1. The CDR3 covers 15 residues. Germline lookup yields CDR1 MNHEY and CDR2 SMNVEV (reference sequence). The junction had 5 bases not matched to a gene; V was cut back by 3 bases and J by 5 bases. In DNA, the CDR3 is TGTGCCAGCAGTTTGTTCCAGGGGGCTACCGGGGAGCTGTTTTTT. Translation: CASSLFQGATGELFF.

The chain recombines TRBV18 with TRBJ2-3; D unresolved. V dropped 2 bases and J dropped 0 bases, with 9 bases sitting between them. The CDR3 extends over 15 amino acids. Germline CDR1 KGHSH, CDR2 LQKENI. Here the CDR3 DNA reads TGTGCCAGCTCACCATACGAGACTAGCACAGATACGCAGTATTTT. Protein sequence: CASSPYETSTDTQYF.

The chain recombines TRBV4-1 with TRBJ1-5; D call uncertain. Germline V CDR1 and CDR2: MGHRA, YSYEKL. V lost 4 bases, J lost 1 base, and 11 bases lay in between. CDR3 length: 15 residues. In nucleotides, the CDR3 is TGCGCCAGCAGCCCAACTCCGGGGAGCAATCAGCCCCAGCATTTT. This codes for CASSPTPGSNQPQHF.

The genes are TRBV29-1 and TRBJ2-1; 8 nucleotides agree with TRBD1. The CDR3 has 14 residues. V was pared by 7 bases and J by 3 bases, with 8 bases of the junction left unmatched. CDR1 and CDR2 from the germline V gene are SQVTM and ANQGSEA. In nucleotides, the CDR3 is TGCAGCGGGACTCCGGGACAGGACTACAATGAGCAGTTCTTC. It specifies CSGTPGQDYNEQFF.

This chain connects TRBV9 to TRBJ2-5; 8 bases match TRBD2. V lost 1 base and J lost 5; bases outside the gene matches: 7. CDR1 and CDR2 from the germline V gene are SGDLS and YYNGEE. The CDR3 runs 15 residues. The CDR3 region has the DNA TGTGCCAGCAGCGTACGCCCAGCGGGGGTGGAGACCCAGTACTTC. Encoded protein: CASSVRPAGVETQYF.

This chain links TRBV5-1 with TRBJ1-1, with 10 nucleotides matching TRBD1. This CDR3 comprises 13 residues. Losses at the gene ends were 7 bases for V and 3 bases for J; bases not matched to a gene: 3. Germline CDR1 SGHRS, CDR2 YFSETQ. The CDR3 DNA reads TGCGCCAGCCGACAGGGGGCGGACACTGAAGCTTTCTTT. Translation gives CASRQGADTEAFF.

This chain connects TRBV6-5 to TRBJ1-2, with TRBD1 matching 9 bases. Germline V gives CDR1 MNHEY, CDR2 SVGAGI. CDR3 size: 15 residues. J lost 3 bases, V lost 5 bases, and 7 bases had no gene match. CDR3 sequence (DNA): TGTGCCAGCAGTGCGCCGGGACAGGGAGACTATGGCTACACCTTC. Translating gives CASSAPGQGDYGYTF.